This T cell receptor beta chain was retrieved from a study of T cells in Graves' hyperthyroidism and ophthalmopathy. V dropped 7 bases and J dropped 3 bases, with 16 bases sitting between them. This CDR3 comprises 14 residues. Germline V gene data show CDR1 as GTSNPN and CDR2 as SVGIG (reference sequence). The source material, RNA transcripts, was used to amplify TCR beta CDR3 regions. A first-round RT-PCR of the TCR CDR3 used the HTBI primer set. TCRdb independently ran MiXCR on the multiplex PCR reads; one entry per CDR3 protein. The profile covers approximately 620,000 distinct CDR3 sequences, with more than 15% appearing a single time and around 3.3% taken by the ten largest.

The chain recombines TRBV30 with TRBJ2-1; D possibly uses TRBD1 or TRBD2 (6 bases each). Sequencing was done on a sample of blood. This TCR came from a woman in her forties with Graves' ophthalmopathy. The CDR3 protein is CASMGGAGYNEQFF. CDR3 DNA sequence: TGTGCCTCGATGGGGGGCGCGGGCTACAATGAGCAGTTCTTC.